Sequencing of this T cell receptor beta chain was carried out in a study of shared clonotypes between healthy human individuals. For the study at large: A few men and a couple of women, aged 18 to 49, were donors.

Repertoires were generated with immunoSEQ multiplex PCR, while TCRdb's copy carries only in-frame clones and drops some. The sample has 2 million to 2.5 million clones, more than 90% seen once. To note about this clone: Its cognate antigen is unknown.

Germline CDR1 reads SGHNT; CDR2 reads YYREEE (reference sequence). The CDR3 totals 14 residues. Trimming removed 4 bases at V and 4 bases at J, with 14 bases between. General observations from the study: Generally, estimated richness proved larger in naive subsets than it did in memory subsets. Tissue TCR repertoires likely differ from these blood-only repertoires.

The sample was naive CD4+ T cells sorted from blood. Subset meaning: CD45RA+ positively selected. The TCR comes from a man between 18 and 29 years old in good health. This chain joins TRBV5-4 and TRBJ1-2; D unresolved. CDR3 bases: TGTGCCAGCAGCCCGGACCGATCGACCTATGGCTACACCTTC. Translating gives CASSPDRSTYGYTF.